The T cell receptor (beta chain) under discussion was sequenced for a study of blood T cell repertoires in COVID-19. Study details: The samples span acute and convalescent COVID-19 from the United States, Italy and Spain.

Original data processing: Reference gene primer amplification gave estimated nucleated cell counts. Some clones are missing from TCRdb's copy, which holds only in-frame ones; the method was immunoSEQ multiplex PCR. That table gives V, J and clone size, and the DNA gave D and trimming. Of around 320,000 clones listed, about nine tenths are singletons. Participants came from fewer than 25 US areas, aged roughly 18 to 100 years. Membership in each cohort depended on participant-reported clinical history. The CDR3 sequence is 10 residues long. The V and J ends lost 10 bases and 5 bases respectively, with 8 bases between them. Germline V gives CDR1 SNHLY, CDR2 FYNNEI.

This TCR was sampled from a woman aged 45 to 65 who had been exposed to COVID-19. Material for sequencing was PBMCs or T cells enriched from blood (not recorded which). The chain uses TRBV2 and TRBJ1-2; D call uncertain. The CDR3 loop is CATTEYGYTF. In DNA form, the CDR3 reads TGTGCCACCACCGAGTATGGCTACACCTTC.